This T cell receptor (beta chain) was sequenced in a study of beta chain features in type 1 diabetes. A few counts support this clone. Its antigen remains unknown. Every isolated RNA sample was fully reverse transcribed, so sequencing captured expressed TCRB transcripts. The assay was immunoSEQ multiplex PCR, and TCRdb's table has in-frame clones only and misses some. This sample has hundreds of thousands of clones; 30% occur once, and the top ten carry about 0.06%. Study conclusions and caveats: A PCR bias possibly favoring shorter templates would apply equally to patients and controls.

In total, each donor contributed a single heparinised blood draw that averaged about 100 mL. Sequenced: naive CD4+ T cells from blood. The sequence derives from a young man in good health.

The CDR3 region has the DNA TGCAGCGTTGACGGACAGTCGAAAGGTAATGAGCAGTTCTTC. This gives the protein CSVDGQSKGNEQFF. The chain employs TRBV29-1 and TRBJ2-1, with a possible D match to TRBD1 (6 bases). The CDR3 runs 14 residues. Trimming took 3 bases from V and 7 from J, leaving 16 bases between them. Germline assignment: CDR1 SQVTM and CDR2 ANQGSEA.